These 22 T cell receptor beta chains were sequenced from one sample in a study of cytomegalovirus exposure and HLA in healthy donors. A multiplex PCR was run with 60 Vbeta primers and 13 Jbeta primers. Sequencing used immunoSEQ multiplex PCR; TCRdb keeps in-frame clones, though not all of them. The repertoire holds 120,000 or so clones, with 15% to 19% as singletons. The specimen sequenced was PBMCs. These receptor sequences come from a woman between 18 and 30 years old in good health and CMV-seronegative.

The chain's CDR3 is CASSDEAGADTQYF. The CDR3 nucleotides read TGTGCCAGCAGTGACGAGGCAGGGGCAGATACGCAGTATTTT. V gene TRBV6-4 combines with J gene TRBJ2-3; a possible D gene is TRBD1 (6 bases). V was cut by 2 bases and J by 4 bases, with 10 bases left in between. The CDR3 length is 14 residues. Germline V lookup: CDR1 MRHNA, CDR2 SNTAGT.

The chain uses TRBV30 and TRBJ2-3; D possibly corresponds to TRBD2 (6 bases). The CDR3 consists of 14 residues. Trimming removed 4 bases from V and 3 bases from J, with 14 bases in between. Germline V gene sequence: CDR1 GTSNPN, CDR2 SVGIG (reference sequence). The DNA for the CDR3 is TGTGCCTGGACATCGGGTCGGGAGACAGATACGCAGTATTTT. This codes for CAWTSGRETDTQYF.

CDR3 nucleotides: TGTGCAAGTCGCTTAGCTCCCCCAGGGTTCAAACCCCAGCATTTT. Translating gives CASRLAPPGFKPQHF. The V call is TRBV12-2, the J call TRBJ1-5; the table's D gene call, TRBD1, was not cross checked with the DNA. TRBV12-2 is noted as a pseudogene. This CDR3 is 15 amino acids long.

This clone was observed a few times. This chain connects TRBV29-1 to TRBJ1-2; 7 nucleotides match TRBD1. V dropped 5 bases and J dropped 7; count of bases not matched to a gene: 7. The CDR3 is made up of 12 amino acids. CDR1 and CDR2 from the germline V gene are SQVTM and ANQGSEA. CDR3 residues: CSVPDREFGYTF. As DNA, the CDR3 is TGCAGCGTTCCCGACAGGGAATTTGGCTACACCTTC.

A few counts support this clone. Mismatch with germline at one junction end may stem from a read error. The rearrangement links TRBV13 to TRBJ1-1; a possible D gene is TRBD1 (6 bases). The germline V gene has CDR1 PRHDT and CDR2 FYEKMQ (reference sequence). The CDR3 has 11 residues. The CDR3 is CASRLGGQAFF. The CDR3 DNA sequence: TGTGCCAGCAGATTAGGGGGGCAAGCTTTCTTT.

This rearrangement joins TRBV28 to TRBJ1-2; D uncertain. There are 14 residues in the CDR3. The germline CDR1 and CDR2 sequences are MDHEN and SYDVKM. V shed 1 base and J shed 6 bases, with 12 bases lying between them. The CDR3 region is CASSLSGWGDGYTF. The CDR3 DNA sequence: TGTGCCAGCAGTTTATCCGGTTGGGGAGATGGCTACACCTTC.

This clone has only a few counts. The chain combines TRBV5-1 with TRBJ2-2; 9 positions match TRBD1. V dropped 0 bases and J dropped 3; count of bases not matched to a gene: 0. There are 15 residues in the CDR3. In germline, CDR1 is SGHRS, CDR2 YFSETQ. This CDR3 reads CASSLGDRDTGELFF. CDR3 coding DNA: TGCGCCAGCAGCTTGGGGGACAGGGACACCGGGGAGCTGTTTTTT.

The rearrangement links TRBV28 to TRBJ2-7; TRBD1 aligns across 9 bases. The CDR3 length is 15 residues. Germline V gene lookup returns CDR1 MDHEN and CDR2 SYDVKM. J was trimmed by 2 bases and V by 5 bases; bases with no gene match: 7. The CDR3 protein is CASSPPGTGTYEQYF. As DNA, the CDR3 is TGTGCCAGCAGTCCTCCCGGGACAGGGACCTACGAGCAGTACTTC.

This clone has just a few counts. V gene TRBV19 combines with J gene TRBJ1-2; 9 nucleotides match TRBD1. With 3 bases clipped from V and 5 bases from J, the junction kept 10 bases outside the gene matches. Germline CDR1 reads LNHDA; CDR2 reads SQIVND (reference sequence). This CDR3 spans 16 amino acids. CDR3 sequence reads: CASSILPGQGPYGYTF. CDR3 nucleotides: TGTGCCAGTAGTATTCTCCCCGGACAGGGGCCGTATGGCTACACCTTC.

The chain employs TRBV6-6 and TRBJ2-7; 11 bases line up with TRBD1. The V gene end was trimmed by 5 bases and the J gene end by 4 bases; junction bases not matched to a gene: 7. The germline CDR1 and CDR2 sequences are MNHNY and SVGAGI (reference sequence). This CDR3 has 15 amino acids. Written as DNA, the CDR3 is TGTGCCAGCAGTGGGACAGGGGGACCGAGTTACGAGCAGTACTTC. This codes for CASSGTGGPSYEQYF.

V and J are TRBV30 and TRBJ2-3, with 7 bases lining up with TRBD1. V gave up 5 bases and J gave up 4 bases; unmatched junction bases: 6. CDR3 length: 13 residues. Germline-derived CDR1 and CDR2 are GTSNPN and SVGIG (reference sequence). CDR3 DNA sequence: TGTGCCTGGGGGGACAGTTGGGCAGATACGCAGTATTTT. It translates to CAWGDSWADTQYF.

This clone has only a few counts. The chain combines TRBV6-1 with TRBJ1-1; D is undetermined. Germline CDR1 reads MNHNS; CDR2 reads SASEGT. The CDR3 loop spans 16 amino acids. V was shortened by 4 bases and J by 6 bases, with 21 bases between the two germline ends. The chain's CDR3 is CASSGKRPLSSSEAFF. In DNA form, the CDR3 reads TGTGCCAGCAGTGGGAAGAGGCCCCTGTCCTCGTCTGAAGCTTTCTTT.

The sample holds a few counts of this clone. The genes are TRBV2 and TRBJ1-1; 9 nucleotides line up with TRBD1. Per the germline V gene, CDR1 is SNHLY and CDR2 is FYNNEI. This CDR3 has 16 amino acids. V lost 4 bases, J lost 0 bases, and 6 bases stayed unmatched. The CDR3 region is CASSADRGVMNTEAFF. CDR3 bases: TGTGCCAGCAGTGCGGACAGGGGCGTCATGAACACTGAAGCTTTCTTT.

The CDR3: CASSRGPGGRTEAFF. CDR3 DNA: TGTGCCAGCAGTCGGGGACCCGGGGGACGCACTGAAGCTTTCTTT. The rearrangement uses TRBV28 and TRBJ1-1; possible D gene TRBD1, 5 bases. Germline V gene data show CDR1 as MDHEN and CDR2 as SYDVKM. CDR3 length: 15 amino acids. V shed 5 bases and J shed 4 bases, with 17 bases lying between them.

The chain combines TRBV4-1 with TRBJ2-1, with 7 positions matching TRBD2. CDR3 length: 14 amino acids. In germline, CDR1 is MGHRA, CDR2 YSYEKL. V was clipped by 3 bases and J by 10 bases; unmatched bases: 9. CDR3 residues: CASSHERELIEQFF. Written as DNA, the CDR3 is TGCGCCAGCAGCCATGAGCGGGAATTAATAGAGCAGTTCTTC.

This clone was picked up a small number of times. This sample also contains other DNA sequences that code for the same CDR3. The CDR3 loop is CASSEAVGGTYEQYF. The DNA of the CDR3 is TGTGCCAGCAGTGAAGCGGTAGGCGGGACCTACGAGCAGTACTTC. J is TRBJ2-7 and V is TRBV6-1, with D possibly being TRBD2 (6 bases). Trimming stripped 0 bases from V and 2 bases from J, with 11 bases between. CDR3 length equals 15 residues. Germline values: CDR1 MNHNS, CDR2 SASEGT.

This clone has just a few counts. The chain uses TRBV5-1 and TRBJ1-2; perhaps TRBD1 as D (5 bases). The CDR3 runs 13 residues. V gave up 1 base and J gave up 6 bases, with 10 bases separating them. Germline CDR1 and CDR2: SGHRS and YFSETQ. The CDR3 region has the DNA TGCGCCAGCAGCTTGCCAGGGCCGGATGGCTACACCTTC. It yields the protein CASSLPGPDGYTF.

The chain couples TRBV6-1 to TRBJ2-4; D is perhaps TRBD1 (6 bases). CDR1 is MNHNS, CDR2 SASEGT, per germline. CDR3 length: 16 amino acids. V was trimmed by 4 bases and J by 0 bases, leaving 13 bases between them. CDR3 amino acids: CASSAQGPIAKNIQYF. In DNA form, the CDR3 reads TGTGCCAGCAGTGCACAGGGACCCATAGCCAAAAACATTCAGTACTTC.

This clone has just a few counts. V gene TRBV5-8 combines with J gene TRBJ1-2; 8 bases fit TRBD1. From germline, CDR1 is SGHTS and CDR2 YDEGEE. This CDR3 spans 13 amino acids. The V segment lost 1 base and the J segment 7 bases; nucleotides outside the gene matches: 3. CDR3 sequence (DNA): TGTGCCAGCAGCTTGAGACAGGGGCTTGGCTACACCTTC. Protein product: CASSLRQGLGYTF.

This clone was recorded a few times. The CDR3 DNA reads TGCAGTGCTTCCAGGGGACAGCCCCAGCATTTT. This gives the protein CSASRGQPQHF. V usage is TRBV20-1 and J usage is TRBJ1-5, with D possibly TRBD1 on 6 matching bases. CDR1 is DFQATT and CDR2 is SNEGSKA in the germline V gene (reference sequence). CDR3 length: 11 residues. Trimming left V 5 bases short and J 7 bases short, with 9 bases between.

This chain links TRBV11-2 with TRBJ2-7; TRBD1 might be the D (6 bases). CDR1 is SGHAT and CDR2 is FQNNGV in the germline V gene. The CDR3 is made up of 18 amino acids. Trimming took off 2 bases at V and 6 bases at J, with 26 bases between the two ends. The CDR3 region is CASSLRRTGQGYVAEQYF. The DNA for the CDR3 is TGTGCCAGCAGCTTAAGGCGTACGGGGCAGGGGTATGTGGCCGAGCAGTACTTC.

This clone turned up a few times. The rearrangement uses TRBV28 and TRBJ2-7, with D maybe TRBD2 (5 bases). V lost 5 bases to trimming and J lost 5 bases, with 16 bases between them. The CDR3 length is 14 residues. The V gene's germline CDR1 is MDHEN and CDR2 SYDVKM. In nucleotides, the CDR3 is TGTGCCAGCAGTCTCCCGGGGTCCCCCCACGAGCAGTACTTC. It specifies CASSLPGSPHEQYF. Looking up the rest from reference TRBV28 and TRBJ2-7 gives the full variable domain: DVKVTQSSRYLVKRTGEKVFLECVQDMDHENMFWYRQDPGLGLRLIYFSYDVKMKEKGDIPEGYSVSREKKERFSLILESASTNQTSMYLCASSLPGSPHEQYFGPGTRLTVT.